A selection of T cell receptor beta chains follows, all from one sample in a study of spatial heterogeneity in lung cancer. TCRdb recomputed calls from the 5' RACE reads with MiXCR, one row per CDR3 protein. The sample gives some 110,000 distinct CDR3 sequences, 9% to 15% of which show up once; 16% is in the top ten. The starting material was PBMCs, obtained at follow-up. The source of these receptors is a male donor with early-stage non-small cell lung cancer. Both conserved end residues are part of each CDR3. The D gene is left open where the match is weak. A row's size may be missing; if present it is once, few, many or a size class.

abundance	d_gene	j_gene	v_gene	CDR3nt	CDR3aa
few	-	TRBJ1-2	TRBV28	TGTGCCAGCAGTTTCAAGGGGTCCTATGGCTACACCTTC	CASSFKGSYGYTF
-	TRBD2	TRBJ2-5	TRBV20-1	TGCAGTGCTCCCCGACTAGCGGGGGGCTCGTACCAAGAGACCCAGTACTTC	CSAPRLAGGSYQETQYF
-	-	TRBJ1-6	TRBV20-1	TGCGTTTCCTTACAAGGCTATAATTCACCCCTCCACTTT	CVSLQGYNSPLHF
few	-	TRBJ1-6	TRBV20-1	TGCAGTGCTAGAGGGCTGGTTTTTAATTCACCCCTCCACTTT	CSARGLVFNSPLHF
few	-	TRBJ1-2	TRBV7-2	TGTGCCAGCAGCTTAGAATTGGGTGGCTACACCTTC	CASSLELGGYTF
-	-	TRBJ1-1	TRBV5-6	TGTGCCAGCAGGAAAACGAGGGTTGTGAACACTGAAGCTTTCTTT	CASRKTRVVNTEAFF
-	-	TRBJ2-7	TRBV20-1	TGCAGTGCTCCTTCGGACGGGAGCTCCTACGAGCAGTACTTC	CSAPSDGSSYEQYF
few	TRBD2	TRBJ2-5	TRBV6-2/TRBV6-3	TGTGCCAGCAGTTCCACCCCTCTAGCGGGGCACCAAGAGACCCAGTACTTC	CASSSTPLAGHQETQYF
-	-	TRBJ1-5	TRBV15	TGTGCCACCAGCAGAGTAGCGGGTGGTAGCAATCAGCCCCAGCATTTT	CATSRVAGGSNQPQHF
few	-	TRBJ1-5	TRBV18	TGTGCCAGCTCATCGCCCCCGACACAGAGCAATCAGCCCCAGCATTTT	CASSSPPTQSNQPQHF
few	TRBD2	TRBJ2-5	TRBV7-9	TGTGCCAGCAGCCCAAGGACTGGCGGGGGGACCCAGTACTTC	CASSPRTGGGTQYF
many	TRBD2	TRBJ2-1	TRBV4-2	TGTGCCAGCAGCCAAGTAAGCGGGGGGTCCTCCTACAATGAGCAGTTCTTC	CASSQVSGGSSYNEQFF
many	-	TRBJ2-7	TRBV6-5	TGTGCCAGCGGAACAGCCTACGAGCAGTACTTC	CASGTAYEQYF
-	-	TRBJ2-1	TRBV27	TGTGCCAGCAGTTTCGCCAACGCGTACTTTCGGGGACCCAATGAGCAGTTCTTC	CASSFANAYFRGPNEQFF
-	-	TRBJ2-3	TRBV5-6	TGTGCCAGCAGCTCGATACAGGGAGATACGCAGTATTTT	CASSSIQGDTQYF
few	-	TRBJ2-3	TRBV19	TGTGCCAGTAGCCCCTTGGGGGATACGCAGTATTTT	CASSPLGDTQYF
many	-	TRBJ2-3	TRBV18	TGTGCCAGCTCACTAAGGTCTAATATAGCGGACACAGATACGCAGTATTTT	CASSLRSNIADTDTQYF
-	-	TRBJ1-3	TRBV7-2	TGTGCCAGCAGCTCACAGAGACCCAGCTCTGGAAACACCATATATTTT	CASSSQRPSSGNTIYF
many	TRBD1	TRBJ2-5	TRBV29-1	TGCAGCGTGTCACAGGGGGGTCGGGAGACCCAGTACTTC	CSVSQGGRETQYF
-	TRBD1	TRBJ1-2	TRBV5-5	TGTGCCAGCAGCCCAGAAACAGGGGGCGCCTATGGCTACACCTTC	CASSPETGGAYGYTF
many	-	TRBJ1-3	TRBV6-5	TGTGCCAGCAGTTACTCGGCGCAGGGCTCTGGAAACACCATATATTTT	CASSYSAQGSGNTIYF
many	-	TRBJ2-7	TRBV29-1	TGCAGCGCGAAGACAGCAGCCTCCTCCTACGAGCAGTACTTC	CSAKTAASSYEQYF
many	-	TRBJ2-1	TRBV5-1	TGCGCCAGCAGCCTGTCCGGGGCGGGGAGGAATGAGCAGTTCTTC	CASSLSGAGRNEQFF
-	TRBD2	TRBJ2-1	TRBV7-2	TGTGCCAGCAGCTTAAGTTCCGGGACTAGCGGATACAATGAGCAGTTCTTC	CASSLSSGTSGYNEQFF
-	-	TRBJ2-2	TRBV7-6	TGTGCCAGCAGCTCCCCCCGCAGCCTTAGCACCGGGGAGCTGTTTTTT	CASSSPRSLSTGELFF
-	TRBD1	TRBJ1-4	TRBV7-3	TGTGCCAGCAGCATCGACAGGGGTAGTGAACTGTTTTTT	CASSIDRGSELFF
many	-	TRBJ2-5	TRBV9	TGTGCCAGCAGCGTAGGGCAGTACCAAGAGACCCAGTACTTC	CASSVGQYQETQYF
few	TRBD2	TRBJ2-1	TRBV7-2	TGTGCCAGCAGCCCCCTCGGGCGGGGGGCCAGTGAGCAGTTCTTC	CASSPLGRGASEQFF
-	-	TRBJ2-5	TRBV5-1	TGCGCCAGCAGCTTGACGGCGGGACAAGAGACCCAGTACTTC	CASSLTAGQETQYF